The 23 T cell receptor beta chains presented below share a single source sample, sequenced in a study of cytomegalovirus exposure and HLA in healthy donors. With 60 Vbeta and 13 Jbeta primers, the PCR was carried out. The data were produced by immunoSEQ multiplex PCR, yet TCRdb's version contains in-frame clones alone and is incomplete. The sample carries approximately 140,000 clones, around 82% recorded once. Material for sequencing was PBMCs. The receptors here all came from a boy between 10 and 17 years old in good health and CMV-seronegative.

This chain links TRBV7-2 with TRBJ1-3, with D possibly matching TRBD1 (5 bases). Germline CDR1 SGHTA, CDR2 FQGNSA. V lost 3 bases, J lost 1 base, and 19 bases lay in between. The length of the CDR3 is 18 residues. In DNA form, the CDR3 reads TGTGCCAGCAGCTTCTTCGGGACCCCCGGGAGGTCTGGAAACACCATATATTTT. It translates to CASSFFGTPGRSGNTIYF.

This chain uses TRBV4-1 with TRBJ1-4, with 7 bases lining up with TRBD1. CDR1 and CDR2 from the germline V gene are MGHRA and YSYEKL. The CDR3 length is 14 residues. Trimming at V came to 4 bases and at J to 4 bases, leaving 3 bases not matched to a gene. The CDR3 nucleotides read TGCGCCAGCAGCCTCACAGGGGATAATGAAAAACTGTTTTTT. This gives the protein CASSLTGDNEKLFF.

The J gene is TRBJ2-1, the V gene TRBV7-3, with 10 bases aligning to TRBD2. Per the germline V gene, CDR1 is SGHTA and CDR2 is FQGTGA. CDR3 length equals 16 residues. With V trimmed by 3 bases and J by 3 bases, 5 bases remained unmatched. CDR3 protein: CASSFLAGAGYNEQFF. The CDR3 nucleotides read TGTGCCAGCAGCTTCCTAGCGGGAGCAGGCTACAATGAGCAGTTCTTC.

The V and J genes are TRBV27 and TRBJ2-7; D unclear. V gave up 4 bases and J gave up 2 bases, with 9 bases separating them. The CDR3 is made up of 13 amino acids. Germline CDR1 is MNHEY and CDR2 is SMNVEV (reference sequence). The CDR3 nucleotides are TGTGCCAGCAGTTCGGCCGAGGCCTACGAGCAGTACTTC. Translating it yields CASSSAEAYEQYF.

The chain uses TRBV4-3 and TRBJ2-7, with D maybe TRBD1 (5 bases). From germline, CDR1 is LGHNA and CDR2 YSLEER. The CDR3 sequence is 15 residues long. V was trimmed by 2 bases and J by 4 bases, leaving 15 bases between them. CDR3 bases: TGCGCCAGCAGCCAATTTACAGGCCCCCTATACGAGCAGTACTTC. Translation: CASSQFTGPLYEQYF.

V gene TRBV5-1 combines with J gene TRBJ2-7; 9 bases match TRBD2. CDR1 is SGHRS, CDR2 YFSETQ, per germline. CDR3 length equals 17 residues. V dropped 0 bases and J dropped 3; count of bases not matched to a gene: 10. The CDR3 coding sequence is TGCGCCAGCAGCTTGGTGGTAGCGGGAGAGGGTGGCTACGAGCAGTACTTC. Its protein product is CASSLVVAGEGGYEQYF.

The chain links TRBV9 to TRBJ2-5; tentatively, D is TRBD1 (6 bases). Germline CDR1 is SGDLS and CDR2 is YYNGEE. V was pared by 4 bases and J by 3 bases, with 19 bases between. The CDR3 runs to 16 residues. CDR3 nucleotide sequence: TGTGCCAGCAGCTCTTCTGCCGGGACAATCAAAGAGACCCAGTACTTC. As protein: CASSSSAGTIKETQYF.

The chain has TRBV12-5 and TRBJ2-7; no firm D call. The CDR3 extends over 11 amino acids. V shed 3 bases and J shed 4 bases, with 4 bases lying between them. Germline V gene data show CDR1 as LGHNT and CDR2 as FRNRAP. The DNA of the CDR3 is TGTGCTAGTGGTTTCGGGTACGAGCAGTACTTC. This gives the protein CASGFGYEQYF.

V is TRBV13 and J is TRBJ2-7, with unresolved D. Germline V CDR1 and CDR2: PRHDT, FYEKMQ (reference sequence). CDR3 length: 11 amino acids. V was cut by 3 bases and J by 6 bases, with 6 bases left in between. DNA for the CDR3: TGTGCCAGCAGCTTCGGGTTCGAGCAGTACTTC. Protein sequence: CASSFGFEQYF.

This chain joins TRBV9 and TRBJ1-4; the match to TRBD1 covers 12 bases. Germline loops: CDR1 SGDLS, CDR2 YYNGEE. The CDR3 sequence is 19 residues long. The V segment lost 1 base and the J segment 7 bases; nucleotides outside the gene matches: 14. CDR3: CASSVTGTGGPLGGEKLFF. CDR3 bases: TGTGCCAGCAGCGTAACCGGGACAGGGGGCCCATTAGGCGGTGAAAAACTGTTTTTT.

V and J are TRBV27 and TRBJ1-1; TRBD1 agrees at 9 bases. V was pared by 3 bases and J by 6 bases, with 11 bases of the junction left unmatched. Germline V gene lookup returns CDR1 MNHEY and CDR2 SMNVEV (reference sequence). The CDR3 runs 16 residues. CDR3 sequence (DNA): TGTGCCAGCAGTTTTATCGCTACAGGGGGCCTTTCTGAAGCTTTCTTT. It encodes CASSFIATGGLSEAFF.

The genes are TRBV2 and TRBJ1-5; 7 nucleotides agree with TRBD1. Trimming cost V 7 bases and J 3 bases; bases outside gene matches: 9. Germline V gives CDR1 SNHLY, CDR2 FYNNEI. This CDR3 spans 15 amino acids. The CDR3 spells CASNRGQANNQPQHF. CDR3 in DNA: TGTGCCAGCAATCGTGGACAGGCGAACAATCAGCCCCAGCATTTT.

This chain connects TRBV19 to TRBJ2-2; tentatively, D is TRBD1 (7 bases). CDR3 size: 16 residues. CDR1 and CDR2 (germline): LNHDA, SQIVND (reference sequence). Trimming left V 3 bases short and J 4 bases short, with 15 bases between. The CDR3 nucleotides read TGTGCCAGTAGTATCCGCGGAGGGGGCGGCACCGGGGAGCTGTTTTTT. It yields the protein CASSIRGGGGTGELFF.

This chain joins TRBV4-2 and TRBJ1-3; D remains unclear. The germline CDR1 and CDR2 sequences are LGHNA and YNFKEQ. The CDR3 has 16 amino acids. V gave up 0 bases and J gave up 1 base, with 10 bases separating them. CDR3 sequence (DNA): TGTGCCAGCAGCCAAGATCCTTTCGGGTCTGGAAACACCATATATTTT. Its protein is CASSQDPFGSGNTIYF.

The genes are TRBV5-1 and TRBJ1-5, with D possibly TRBD1 on 6 matching bases. Trimming cost V 1 base and J 7 bases, with 12 bases left between them. The CDR3 totals 14 residues. Germline V lookup: CDR1 SGHRS, CDR2 YFSETQ. CDR3 DNA: TGCGCCAGCAGCTTGCAGGGGTCGGGCCAGCCCCAGCATTTT. Translated, it gives CASSLQGSGQPQHF.

This chain links TRBV5-1 with TRBJ1-3; 7 positions agree with TRBD1. The CDR3 length is 15 residues. Germline loops: CDR1 SGHRS, CDR2 YFSETQ. J gave up 4 bases and V 4 bases, and 8 bases lay outside the gene matches. CDR3 in amino acids: CASSDSGGSGNTIYF. CDR3 DNA sequence: TGCGCCAGCAGCGACTCAGGGGGATCAGGAAACACCATATATTTT.

The V gene is TRBV5-6, the J gene TRBJ2-3; possible D gene TRBD1, 8 bases. Looked up from germline, CDR1 is SGHDT and CDR2 is YYEEEE. With 2 bases removed from V and 2 bases from J, the gap between germline ends came to 12 bases. The CDR3 spans 15 residues. CDR3 sequence (DNA): TGTGCCAGCAGCTTTACAGGGGGGGACACAGATACGCAGTATTTT. Translation: CASSFTGGDTDTQYF.

This clone turned up a few times. The CDR3 sequence: CASRRTGTGEPQHF. For the CDR3, the DNA is TGTGCCAGCAGACGCACCGGGACTGGAGAGCCCCAGCATTTT. The chain is built from TRBV2 and TRBJ1-5, with D perhaps matching TRBD1 (5 bases). The CDR3 extends over 14 amino acids. V dropped 6 bases and J dropped 8 bases, with 17 bases sitting between them. Germline lookup yields CDR1 SNHLY and CDR2 FYNNEI.

The genes are TRBV7-2 and TRBJ2-3; the match to TRBD2 covers 9 bases. The CDR3 consists of 14 residues. In germline, CDR1 is SGHTA, CDR2 FQGNSA. J was trimmed by 3 bases and V by 3 bases; bases with no gene match: 1. In nucleotides, the CDR3 is TGTGCCAGCAGCTTCGGACTAGCGACAGATACGCAGTATTTT. Amino acids: CASSFGLATDTQYF.

The CDR3 DNA follows: TGTGCCAGCATTCCAAGGGGGACTGAAGCTTTCTTT. This gives the protein CASIPRGTEAFF. V usage is TRBV27 and J usage is TRBJ1-1; maybe TRBD1 (6 bases). The ends were cut back, 7 bases at V and 5 bases at J, with 11 bases in the middle. Germline V gene data show CDR1 as MNHEY and CDR2 as SMNVEV (reference sequence). The CDR3 runs 12 residues.

This clone has just one count. The chain carries TRBV14 and TRBJ2-7, with D perhaps TRBD2 (5 bases). The CDR3 is made up of 14 amino acids. V lost 7 bases, J lost 7 bases, and 20 bases lay in between. Germline loops: CDR1 SGHDN, CDR2 FVKESK. CDR3 amino acids: CASTSGRVPGEQYF. In DNA form, the CDR3 reads TGTGCCAGCACCTCCGGGCGGGTACCTGGAGAGCAGTACTTC.

The chain couples TRBV4-2 to TRBJ2-1; TRBD2 matches 11 bases. The germline V gene encodes CDR1 LGHNA and CDR2 YNFKEQ. The CDR3 is made up of 15 amino acids. Germline trimming cut 4 bases from V and 5 bases from J; bases unmatched to any gene: 4. Here the CDR3 DNA reads TGTGCCAGCAGCCCGTCTAGCGGGGGGAACAATGAGCAGTTCTTC. Protein: CASSPSSGGNNEQFF.

This chain uses TRBV6-5 with TRBJ1-2; D is unresolved. In germline, CDR1 is MNHEY, CDR2 SVGAGI. The CDR3 runs 13 residues. Trimming left V 6 bases short and J 2 bases short, with 10 bases between. The CDR3 here is CASSPSQNYGYTF. The CDR3 DNA is TGTGCCAGCAGCCCCTCCCAGAACTATGGCTACACCTTC.